This T cell receptor (beta chain) was documented in a study of blood T cell repertoires in COVID-19. Study in general: Sources were T cells, B-cell-depleted T cells, or PBMCs; the material itself was cDNA or gDNA.

The protocol was immunoSEQ multiplex PCR, while the TCRdb copy is restricted to in-frame clones and leaves out a portion. The profile covers fewer than 65,000 clones, with approximately 80% appearing a single time and about 3.2% taken by the ten largest. The sequence was collected from a man in his fifties or sixties with acute or convalescent COVID-19. The sequenced material came from peripheral blood.

CDR3 nucleotides: TGTGCCAGCAGCCGAGATTTTGACTATGGCTACACCTTC. Its translation is CASSRDFDYGYTF. This chain joins TRBV6-5 and TRBJ1-2, with D hard to call. V gave up 6 bases and J gave up 3 bases, with 11 bases separating them. This CDR3 spans 13 amino acids. CDR1 and CDR2 from the germline V gene are MNHEY and SVGAGI.